This entry lists 5 T cell receptor beta chains sequenced from one sample in a study of HIV-infected patients and healthy controls. The repertoire came from unfractionated whole blood and reflected all unsorted peripheral T cells. Around 500 ng RNA was reverse transcribed with alpha and beta constant-region primers. Separate chain-specific third strand synthesis with multiplexing indices produced the alpha and beta libraries. TCRdb independently ran MiXCR on the 5' RACE reads; one entry per CDR3 protein. This table has tens of thousands of distinct CDR3 sequences, 8.5% appearing once. The material sequenced was blood. These receptors were obtained from an adult in good health.

The chain has TRBV7-8 and TRBJ2-3; 13 positions agree with TRBD2. The CDR3 contains 18 residues. J gave up 0 bases and V 6 bases, and 9 bases lay outside the gene matches. Germline V lookup: CDR1 SGHVS, CDR2 FQNEAQ. The chain's CDR3 is CASRRLAGGIPSTDTQYF. The CDR3 coding sequence is TGTGCCAGCAGGCGACTAGCGGGGGGTATACCTAGCACAGATACGCAGTATTTT.

This clonotype was seen ten or more times. The chain couples TRBV4-3 to TRBJ2-1, with D maybe TRBD1 (5 bases). Trimming left V 4 bases short and J 4 bases short, with 11 bases between. Germline V gene data show CDR1 as LGHNA and CDR2 as YSLEER. This CDR3 is 14 amino acids long. Here the CDR3 DNA reads TGCGCCAGCAGCCCACGAACAGGATACAATGAGCAGTTCTTC. It codes for CASSPRTGYNEQFF.

In this sample, this clonotype turned up a few times. V and J are TRBV7-2 and TRBJ1-2; 8 nucleotides agree with TRBD1. The trim removed 1 base at V and 0 bases at J, leaving 10 bases unmatched. CDR1 is SGHTA, CDR2 FQGNSA, per germline. The length of the CDR3 is 18 residues. In DNA form, the CDR3 reads TGTGCCAGCAGCTTAGAACGGACAGGGAGGGTAGCTAACTATGGCTACACCTTC. The encoded protein is CASSLERTGRVANYGYTF.

J is TRBJ2-3 and V is TRBV3-1; D ambiguous. CDR3 length: 15 amino acids. Germline V gene sequence: CDR1 LGHDT, CDR2 YNNKEL (reference sequence). V was trimmed by 4 bases and J by 0 bases, leaving 11 bases between them. CDR3 sequence (DNA): TGTGCCAGCAGCCCTACGGAGCTCAGCACAGATACGCAGTATTTT. It specifies CASSPTELSTDTQYF.

In its sample, this clonotype was seen a few times. The chain couples TRBV4-2 to TRBJ2-1; no definite D call. Between the trimmed V and J ends, which lost 2 bases and 10 bases, there was a span of 9 bases. The germline gives CDR1 LGHNA, CDR2 YNFKEQ. The CDR3 length is 12 residues. The CDR3 nucleotides read TGTGCCAGCAGCCAAATCCCTAGGGAGCAGTTCTTC. Encoded protein: CASSQIPREQFF.